The clone carrying this TCR beta chain showed up just a few times. The antigen is unknown. The CDR3 runs to 13 residues. V gave up 5 bases and J gave up 6 bases, with 10 bases separating them. Germline CDR1 and CDR2: SGHNT and YENEEA. Measured with immunoSEQ multiplex PCR; TCRdb has only the in-frame clones, and not every one. The data contain roughly 160,000 clones, about 90% of them singletons. This record belongs to a study of T cell responses to AZD1222 COVID-19 vaccine. The study, taken as a whole, reports: Among AZD1222 vaccinees, only five to seven were seropositive at baseline.

This sample comprised peripheral blood, obtained on day 0 of AZD1222 vaccination. The source of this sequence is an adult in good health. The J gene is TRBJ2-2, the V gene TRBV11-3; D call uncertain. CDR3 amino acids: CASSQSRPGELFF. The CDR3 DNA follows: TGTGCCAGCAGCCAGTCCCGCCCCGGGGAGCTGTTTTTT. Full variable domain (missing parts from reference TRBV11-3 and TRBJ2-2): EAGVVQSPRYKIIEKKQPVAFWCNPISGHNTLYWYLQNLGQGPELLIRYENEEAVDDSQLPKDRFSAERLKGVDSTLKIQPAELGDSAVYLCASSQSRPGELFFGEGSRLTVL.